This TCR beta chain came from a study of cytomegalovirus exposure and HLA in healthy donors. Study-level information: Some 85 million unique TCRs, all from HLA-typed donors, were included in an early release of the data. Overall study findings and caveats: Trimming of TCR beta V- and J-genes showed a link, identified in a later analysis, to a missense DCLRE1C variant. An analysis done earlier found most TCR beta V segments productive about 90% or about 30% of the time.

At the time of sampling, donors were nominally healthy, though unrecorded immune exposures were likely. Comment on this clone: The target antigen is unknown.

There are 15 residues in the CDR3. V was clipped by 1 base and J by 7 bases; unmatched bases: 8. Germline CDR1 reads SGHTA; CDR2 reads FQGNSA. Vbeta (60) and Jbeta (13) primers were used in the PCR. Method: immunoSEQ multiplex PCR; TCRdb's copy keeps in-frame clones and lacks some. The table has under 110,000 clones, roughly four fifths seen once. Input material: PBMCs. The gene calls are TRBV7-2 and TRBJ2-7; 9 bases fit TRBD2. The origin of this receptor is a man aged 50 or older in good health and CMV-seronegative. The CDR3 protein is CASSLEGGGAAEQYF. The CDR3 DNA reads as TGTGCCAGCAGCTTAGAAGGCGGGGGGGCCGCTGAGCAGTACTTC.